These 29 T cell receptor beta chains share one sample of origin, sequenced in a study of T cells in Graves' hyperthyroidism and ophthalmopathy. Amplified TCR beta CDR3 regions derived from RNA transcripts. The TCR CDR3 first-round RT-PCR relied on the HTBI primer set. TCRdb independently ran MiXCR on the multiplex PCR reads; one entry per CDR3 protein. The data hold about 620,000 distinct CDR3 sequences, with 16% observed a single time. What was sequenced was blood. Source of these receptors: a woman in her twenties or thirties with Graves' hyperthyroidism.

The gene calls are TRBV28 and TRBJ2-2; D is perhaps TRBD1 (5 bases). This CDR3 has 19 amino acids. The ends were cut back, 5 bases at V and 3 bases at J, with 25 bases in the middle. The germline gives CDR1 MDHEN, CDR2 SYDVKM. The CDR3 loop reads CASSPARTLLRTDTGELFF. The CDR3 bases are TGTGCCAGCAGTCCAGCCCGGACACTGTTAAGAACGGACACCGGGGAGCTGTTTTTT.

Ten or more counts support this clonotype. The chain recombines TRBV28 with TRBJ2-7, with D possibly matching TRBD2 (5 bases). The CDR3 has 13 amino acids. Per germline, CDR1 MDHEN and CDR2 SYDVKM. The V gene lost 5 bases and the J gene lost 3 bases, with 11 bases spanning the gap. This CDR3 is CASSLARNYEQYF. The CDR3 bases are TGTGCCAGCAGTCTAGCTAGAAACTACGAGCAGTACTTC.

This clonotype was observed a few times. This CDR3 reads CALSGTPSSYNEQFF. In DNA form, the CDR3 reads TGTGCCTTAAGCGGGACCCCAAGCTCCTACAATGAGCAGTTCTTC. V and J are TRBV30 and TRBJ2-1; 7 nucleotides align to TRBD2. The CDR3 extends over 15 amino acids. Germline V lookup: CDR1 GTSNPN, CDR2 SVGIG (reference sequence). J was trimmed by 0 bases and V by 7 bases; bases with no gene match: 9. Supplemented by reference TRBV30 and TRBJ2-1, the full variable domain reads SQTIHQWPATLVQPVGSPLSLECTVEGTSNPNLYWYRQAAGRGLQLLFYSVGIGQISSEVPQNLSASRPQDRQFILSSKKLLLSDSGFYLCALSGTPSSYNEQFFGPGTRLTVL.

This clonotype was seen at least ten times. At one end the junction does not follow the germline gene, possibly because of a read error. The chain employs TRBV7-9 and TRBJ2-5; D gene ambiguous. This CDR3 comprises 11 residues. In germline, CDR1 is SEHNR, CDR2 FQNEAQ (reference sequence). The CDR3 DNA sequence: TGTGCCAGCAGCTTAGGGCCCGAACCAGACTTC. Its protein is CASSLGPEPDF.

The sample holds many counts of this clonotype. The chain couples TRBV5-5 to TRBJ1-1; 7 bases agree with TRBD1. The CDR3 sequence is 15 residues long. CDR1 is SGHKS and CDR2 is YYEKEE in the germline V gene (reference sequence). With V trimmed by 4 bases and J by 4 bases, 10 bases remained unmatched. The CDR3 nucleotides read TGTGCCAGCAGCGCTACCCGACAGGGTGCCACTGAAGCTTTCTTT. Encoded protein: CASSATRQGATEAFF.

The rearrangement links TRBV6-1 to TRBJ2-7; TRBD2 matches at 9 bases. The CDR3 has 12 residues. CDR1 is MNHNS and CDR2 is SASEGT in the germline V gene. V shed 11 bases and J 4 bases; nucleotides not matched to a gene: 6. Here the CDR3 DNA reads TGTGCCGTAGGACTAGCGTCTTACGAGCAGTACTTC. Its protein product is CAVGLASYEQYF.

In its sample, this clonotype was seen many times. Mismatch with germline at one junction end may stem from a read error. The chain couples TRBV5-1 to TRBJ2-6; D gene uncertain. This CDR3 has 14 amino acids. Looked up from germline, CDR1 is SGHRS and CDR2 is YFSETQ. The CDR3 nucleotides are TGTGCCAGCAGCTCCCCCACTGGGGCCAACGTCCTGACTTTC. Its protein product is CASSSPTGANVLTF. The complete variable domain, with remaining parts taken from reference TRBV5-1 and TRBJ2-6, reads KAGVTQTPRYLIKTRGQQVTLSCSPISGHRSVSWYQQTPGQGLQFLFEYFSETQRNKGNFPGRFSGRQFSNSRSEMNVSTLELGDSALYLCASSSPTGANVLTFGAGSRLTVL.

This clonotype has ten or more counts. The chain combines TRBV28 with TRBJ2-5; D possibly matches TRBD1 or TRBD2 (6 bases each). Looked up from germline, CDR1 is MDHEN and CDR2 is SYDVKM. V was clipped by 3 bases and J by 5 bases, with 10 bases between them. This CDR3 contains 13 residues. This CDR3 reads CASSFPGAETQYF. The CDR3, as DNA: TGTGCCAGCAGTTTCCCGGGGGCCGAGACCCAGTACTTC.

The V gene is TRBV11-1, the J gene TRBJ1-4, with a possible D match to TRBD1 (5 bases). Deletions cut 4 bases from V and 9 bases from J, with 18 bases between. Germline V gene sequence: CDR1 SGHAT, CDR2 FQDESV (reference sequence). This CDR3 is 15 amino acids long. CDR3 coding DNA: TGTGCCAGCAGCTCAGCCCCCGGGACGATCCAAAAACTGTTTTTT. This encodes CASSSAPGTIQKLFF.

This clonotype came up many times. The gene calls are TRBV12-3 or TRBV12-4 and TRBJ2-7, with 11 bases identical to TRBD2. Trimming cost V 5 bases and J 0 bases; bases outside gene matches: 9. The CDR3 loop spans 17 amino acids. CDR3 region: CASSPVPGTSGSYEQYF. CDR3 coding DNA: TGTGCCAGCAGTCCTGTCCCCGGGACTAGCGGCTCCTACGAGCAGTACTTC.

The chain carries TRBV29-1 and TRBJ2-7, with TRBD2 matching over 7 bases. V gave up 1 base and J gave up 3 bases; unmatched junction bases: 3. The CDR3 has 13 amino acids. The V gene's germline CDR1 is SQVTM and CDR2 ANQGSEA. CDR3 nucleotides: TGCAGCGTTGAAGTGGGAGGGAACTACGAGCAGTACTTC. Protein product: CSVEVGGNYEQYF.

The gene calls are TRBV6-2 or TRBV6-3 and TRBJ2-1, with D perhaps matching TRBD2 (5 bases). Per the germline V gene, CDR1 is MNHEY and CDR2 is SVGEGT. The ends were cut back, 6 bases at V and 0 bases at J, with 15 bases in the middle. This CDR3 is built from 16 residues. The CDR3 DNA is TGTGCCAGCAGCTGGCGGAGGCCAGGCTCCTACAATGAGCAGTTCTTC. Translated: CASSWRRPGSYNEQFF.

Ten or more counts support this clonotype. This chain joins TRBV7-2 and TRBJ2-3; 9 bases agree with TRBD2. The CDR3 covers 15 residues. Germline assignment: CDR1 SGHTA and CDR2 FQGNSA. Trimming removed 8 bases from V and 4 bases from J; junction bases left unmatched: 10. The CDR3 DNA follows: TGTGCCAGCGGGGCGGGAGGGATAAAGGCAGATACGCAGTATTTT. Translating gives CASGAGGIKADTQYF.

The chain has TRBV6-1 and TRBJ2-7, with D perhaps TRBD2 (5 bases). Germline values: CDR1 MNHNS, CDR2 SASEGT. The CDR3 spans 14 residues. V was clipped by 7 bases and J by 2 bases, with 15 bases between them. Here the CDR3 reads CASIAVGVTYEQYF. CDR3 nucleotide sequence: TGTGCCAGCATTGCCGTCGGGGTGACCTACGAGCAGTACTTC.

This clonotype was counted only a few times. The J gene is TRBJ2-1, the V gene TRBV10-2, with 7 nucleotides matching TRBD2. With V trimmed by 1 base and J by 11 bases, 2 bases remained unmatched. Germline V gives CDR1 WSHSY, CDR2 SAAADI. The length of the CDR3 is 12 residues. The CDR3 coding sequence is TGCGCCAGCAGTGAGTTGCGGGAGAAGCAGTTCTTC. Its translation is CASSELREKQFF.

This clonotype was seen ten or more times. The rearrangement links TRBV5-1 to TRBJ2-7; D is uncertain. Trimming removed 1 base from V and 2 bases from J, with 10 bases in between. The CDR3 sequence is 14 residues long. Germline-derived CDR1 and CDR2 are SGHRS and YFSETQ. CDR3 in amino acids: CASSLLGNTYEQYF. CDR3 nucleotides: TGCGCCAGCAGCTTGCTGGGCAACACCTACGAGCAGTACTTC.

This clonotype occurred many times. The chain combines TRBV30 with TRBJ1-1, with D unclear. Germline CDR1 GTSNPN, CDR2 SVGIG (reference sequence). The V and J ends lost 0 bases and 7 bases respectively, with 9 bases between them. This CDR3 comprises 12 residues. CDR3 loop: CAWSVKVGEAFF. In DNA, the CDR3 is TGTGCCTGGAGTGTGAAGGTTGGTGAAGCTTTCTTT.

The rearrangement joins TRBV2 to TRBJ2-7; 9 bases fit TRBD1. CDR1 is SNHLY and CDR2 is FYNNEI in the germline V gene. The V segment lost 6 bases and the J segment 4 bases; nucleotides outside the gene matches: 10. The CDR3 consists of 15 residues. CDR3 residues: CASRGTGTGRYEQYF. The CDR3 coding sequence is TGTGCCAGCAGGGGCACCGGGACAGGGAGGTACGAGCAGTACTTC.

There are many counts of this clonotype. V and J are TRBV7-9 and TRBJ2-5, with D perhaps matching TRBD1 (6 bases). Trimming took 5 bases from V and 7 from J, leaving 14 bases between them. The CDR3 runs to 13 residues. Germline CDR1 is SEHNR and CDR2 is FQNEAQ (reference sequence). CDR3 nucleotides: TGTGCCAGCAGCCCCCGGGACACTGGGACCCAGTACTTC. It translates to CASSPRDTGTQYF.

This clonotype was picked up many times. The rearrangement links TRBV7-3 to TRBJ2-3, with D maybe TRBD2 (6 bases). V was trimmed by 0 bases and J by 0 bases, leaving 16 bases between them. Germline V gives CDR1 SGHTA, CDR2 FQGTGA. The CDR3 spans 18 residues. The CDR3 DNA reads TGTGCCAGCAGCTTAACCGGGAGTGGCACCTATAGCACAGATACGCAGTATTTT. Encoded protein: CASSLTGSGTYSTDTQYF.

As regards this clonotype: The junction departs from the called germline gene at one end, perhaps through a read error. V and J are TRBV11-2 and TRBJ2-7, with TRBD2 as a possible D gene (6 bases). From germline, CDR1 is SGHAT and CDR2 FQNNGV. The CDR3 is 15 residues long. The DNA of the CDR3 is TGCGCCAGCAGCCAACTGGACGGGACTCCCTACGAGCAGTACTTC. It yields the protein CASSQLDGTPYEQYF.

This clonotype has a count of ten or more. The genes are TRBV3-1 and TRBJ2-5; either TRBD1 or TRBD2 may fit D (5 bases each). The CDR3 contains 17 residues. CDR1 and CDR2 (germline): LGHDT, YNNKEL (reference sequence). Trimming removed 4 bases from V and 0 bases from J, with 18 bases in between. The CDR3 sequence is CASSLSGRVGYQETQYF. The CDR3, as DNA: TGTGCCAGCAGCCTAAGCGGCAGGGTTGGATACCAAGAGACCCAGTACTTC.

V is TRBV29-1 and J is TRBJ1-1; unclear D gene. Looked up from germline, CDR1 is SQVTM and CDR2 is ANQGSEA. CDR3 length: 14 residues. Trimming stripped 5 bases from V and 4 bases from J, with 17 bases between. The CDR3 loop reads CSVKSRLRSTEAFF. The DNA of the CDR3 is TGCAGCGTTAAAAGTCGGCTGAGGAGCACTGAAGCTTTCTTT.

Ten or more counts support this clonotype. The CDR3 DNA is TGTGCCAGCAGCGTAGTTCAGAGCGGGGAGCTGTTTTTT. Translation: CASSVVQSGELFF. The V gene is TRBV5-5, the J gene TRBJ2-2, with unresolved D. The V and J ends lost 4 bases and 7 bases respectively, with 11 bases between them. Germline loops: CDR1 SGHKS, CDR2 YYEKEE (reference sequence). The CDR3 length is 13 residues.

Ten or more counts support this clonotype. This chain joins TRBV28 and TRBJ1-5, with no clear D. V lost 6 bases to trimming and J lost 5 bases, with 17 bases between them. The CDR3 consists of 15 residues. Germline loops: CDR1 MDHEN, CDR2 SYDVKM. The CDR3 DNA follows: TGTGCCAGCAGATACACCTGGGCTGATCATCAGCCCCAGCATTTT. This encodes CASRYTWADHQPQHF.

In this sample, this clonotype turned up a few times. The J gene is TRBJ1-4, the V gene TRBV10-3; tentatively, D is TRBD1 (5 bases). The V and J ends lost 3 bases and 4 bases respectively, with 9 bases between them. CDR1 is ENHRY and CDR2 is SYGVKD in the germline V gene. The CDR3 consists of 14 residues. The CDR3 nucleotides read TGTGCCATCAGTGAAGTGGGGGATAATGAAAAACTGTTTTTT. Translating gives CAISEVGDNEKLFF.

The chain combines TRBV7-2 with TRBJ1-5; D is undetermined. V was trimmed by 5 bases and J by 7 bases, leaving 18 bases between them. Germline CDR1 and CDR2: SGHTA and FQGNSA. The CDR3 loop spans 15 amino acids. The chain's CDR3 is CASSDNRGGGQPQHF. CDR3 in DNA: TGTGCCAGCAGCGATAACCGGGGAGGTGGGCAGCCCCAGCATTTT. Drawing the rest from reference TRBV7-2 and TRBJ1-5, the complete variable domain is GAGVSQSPSNKVTEKGKDVELRCDPISGHTALYWYRQSLGQGLEFLIYFQGNSAPDKSGLPSDRFSAERTGGSVSTLTIQRTQQEDSAVYLCASSDNRGGGQPQHFGDGTRLSIL.

The table lists this clonotype with a few counts. The CDR3 DNA follows: TGTGCCAGCAGATGGGACAGTTCCGGGGAGCTGTTTTTT. Amino acid sequence: CASRWDSSGELFF. The chain couples TRBV6-1 to TRBJ2-2; the match to TRBD1 covers 7 bases. The germline V gene encodes CDR1 MNHNS and CDR2 SASEGT. V dropped 6 bases and J dropped 6; count of bases not matched to a gene: 4. The CDR3 extends over 13 amino acids.

The chain uses TRBV30 and TRBJ1-1; the match to TRBD1 covers 10 bases. J was trimmed by 6 bases and V by 1 base; bases with no gene match: 8. From germline, CDR1 is GTSNPN and CDR2 SVGIG (reference sequence). This CDR3 has 15 residues. The CDR3 bases are TGTGCCTGGAGTGACACAGGGGACAGGGGCGCTGAAGCTTTCTTT. Protein sequence: CAWSDTGDRGAEAFF.